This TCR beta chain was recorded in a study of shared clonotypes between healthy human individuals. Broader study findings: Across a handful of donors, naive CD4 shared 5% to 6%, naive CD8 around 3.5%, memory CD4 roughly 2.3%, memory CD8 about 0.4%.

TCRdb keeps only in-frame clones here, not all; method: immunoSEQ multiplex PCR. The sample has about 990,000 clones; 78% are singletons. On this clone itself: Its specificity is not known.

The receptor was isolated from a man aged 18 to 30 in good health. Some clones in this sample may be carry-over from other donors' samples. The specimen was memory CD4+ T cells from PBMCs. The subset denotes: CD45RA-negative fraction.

The CDR3 DNA is TGTGCCAGCAGCTTAAGGCACGGAGGCGAGACCCAGTACTTC. Amino acids: CASSLRHGGETQYF. The chain combines TRBV7-3 with TRBJ2-5; tentative D call: TRBD2 (5 bases). This CDR3 contains 14 residues. With 1 base removed from V and 5 bases from J, the gap between germline ends came to 11 bases. From germline, CDR1 is SGHTA and CDR2 FQGTGA.